This TCR beta chain is drawn from a study of shared clonotypes between healthy human individuals. Notes on the study in general: Few donors restricted represented genetic and exposure-history diversity. Non-shared clonotypes showed lower generation probabilities than clonotypes common to all four donors.

Only CD45RO-negative cells positively selected for CCR7 counted as naive CD8 cells, so terminally differentiated effector memory CD45RA+ cells were excluded. Researchers divided each subset's genomic DNA evenly across several immunoSEQ plates. The data were produced by immunoSEQ multiplex PCR, yet TCRdb's version contains in-frame clones alone and is incomplete. Of about 2,200,000 clones in the sample, 90% to 95% were seen once. To note about this clone: Its cognate antigen is unknown.

The sequence derives from a man in his late teens or twenties in good health. Some clones in this sample may be carry-over from other donors' samples. The specimen was naive CD8+ T cells from PBMCs.

As DNA, the CDR3 is TGTGCCAGCAGTAGGCGAGGATTGAGCTCTGGAAACACCATATATTTT. Translated: CASSRRGLSSGNTIYF. This chain joins TRBV28 and TRBJ1-3; D is unresolved. The CDR3 spans 16 residues. V dropped 5 bases and J dropped 0 bases, with 14 bases sitting between them. Germline V gives CDR1 MDHEN, CDR2 SYDVKM.